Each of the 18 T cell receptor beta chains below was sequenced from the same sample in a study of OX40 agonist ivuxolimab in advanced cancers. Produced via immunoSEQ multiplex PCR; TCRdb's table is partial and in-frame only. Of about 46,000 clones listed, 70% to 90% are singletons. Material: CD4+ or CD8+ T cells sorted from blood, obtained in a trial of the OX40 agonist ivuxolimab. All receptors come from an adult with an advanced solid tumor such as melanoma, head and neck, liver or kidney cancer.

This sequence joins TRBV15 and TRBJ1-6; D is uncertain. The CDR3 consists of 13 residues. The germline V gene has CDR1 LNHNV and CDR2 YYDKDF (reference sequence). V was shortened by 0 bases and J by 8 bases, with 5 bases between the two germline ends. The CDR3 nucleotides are TGTGCCACCAGCAGAGAAGCGGATTCACCCCTCCACTTT. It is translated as CATSREADSPLHF.

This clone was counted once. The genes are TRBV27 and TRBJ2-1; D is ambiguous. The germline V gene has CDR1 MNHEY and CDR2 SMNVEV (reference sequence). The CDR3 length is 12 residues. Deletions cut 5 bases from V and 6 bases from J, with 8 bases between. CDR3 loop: CASSARSNEQFF. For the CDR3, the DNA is TGTGCCAGCAGTGCCCGTTCCAATGAGCAGTTCTTC.

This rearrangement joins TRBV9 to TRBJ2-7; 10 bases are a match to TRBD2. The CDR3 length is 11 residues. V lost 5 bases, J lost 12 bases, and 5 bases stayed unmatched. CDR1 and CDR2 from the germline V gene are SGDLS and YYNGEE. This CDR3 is CASRSGGAMYF. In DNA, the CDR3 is TGTGCCAGCAGGAGCGGGGGGGCTATGTACTTC.

The CDR3 protein is CASSLGEGILNNEQFF. The CDR3 bases are TGCGCCAGCAGCTTGGGAGAGGGGATATTAAACAATGAGCAGTTCTTC. This sequence joins TRBV5-1 and TRBJ2-1; perhaps D is TRBD1 or TRBD2 (5 bases each). The CDR3 has 16 amino acids. Per germline, CDR1 SGHRS and CDR2 YFSETQ. V shed 0 bases and J shed 5 bases, with 15 bases lying between them.

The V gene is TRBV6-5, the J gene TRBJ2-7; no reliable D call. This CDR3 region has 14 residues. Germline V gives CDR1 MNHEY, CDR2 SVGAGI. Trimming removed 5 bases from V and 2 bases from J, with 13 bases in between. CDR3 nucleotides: TGTGCCAGCAGTCCCGCCCAGGTAGCCTACGAGCAGTACTTC. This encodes CASSPAQVAYEQYF.

In nucleotides, the CDR3 is TGTGCCAGCAGCTTCCGGACTAACTACGAGCAGTACTTC. Translating it yields CASSFRTNYEQYF. The chain recombines TRBV5-6 with TRBJ2-7; the D gene is possibly TRBD2 (6 bases). Trimming removed 2 bases at V and 3 bases at J, with 9 bases between. The CDR3 is made up of 13 amino acids. The germline V gene encodes CDR1 SGHDT and CDR2 YYEEEE.

Here the CDR3 DNA reads TGCGCCAGCAGCTGGCCGACAGGGGAAAGCACAGATACGCAGTATTTT. This sequence encodes CASSWPTGESTDTQYF. The V and J genes are TRBV5-1 and TRBJ2-3; 8 bases agree with TRBD1. V trimming: 3 bases; J trimming: 0 bases; junction bases outside the gene matches: 6. The CDR3 sequence is 16 residues long. The germline V gene has CDR1 SGHRS and CDR2 YFSETQ.

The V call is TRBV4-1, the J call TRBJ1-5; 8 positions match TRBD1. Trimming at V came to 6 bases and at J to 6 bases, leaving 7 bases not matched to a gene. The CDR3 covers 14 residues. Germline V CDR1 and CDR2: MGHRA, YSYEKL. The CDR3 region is CASSRDRGSQPQHF. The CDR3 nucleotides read TGCGCCAGCAGTCGCGACAGGGGCAGTCAGCCCCAGCATTTT.

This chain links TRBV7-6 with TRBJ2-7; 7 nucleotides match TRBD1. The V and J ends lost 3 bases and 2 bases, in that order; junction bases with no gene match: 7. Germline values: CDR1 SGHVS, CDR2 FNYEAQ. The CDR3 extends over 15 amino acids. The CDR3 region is CASSFRDSTPYEQYF. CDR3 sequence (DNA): TGTGCCAGCAGCTTTAGGGACAGTACACCCTACGAGCAGTACTTC.

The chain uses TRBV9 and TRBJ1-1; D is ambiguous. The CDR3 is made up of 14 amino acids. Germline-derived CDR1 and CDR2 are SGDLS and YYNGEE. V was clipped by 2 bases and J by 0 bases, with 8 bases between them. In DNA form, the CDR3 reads TGTGCCAGCAGCGTGTCAGGCATGAACACTGAAGCTTTCTTT. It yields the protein CASSVSGMNTEAFF. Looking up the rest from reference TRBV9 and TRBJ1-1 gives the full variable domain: DSGVTQTPKHLITATGQRVTLRCSPRSGDLSVYWYQQSLDQGLQFLIQYYNGEERAKGNILERFSAQQFPDLHSELNLSSLELGDSALYFCASSVSGMNTEAFFGQGTRLTVV.

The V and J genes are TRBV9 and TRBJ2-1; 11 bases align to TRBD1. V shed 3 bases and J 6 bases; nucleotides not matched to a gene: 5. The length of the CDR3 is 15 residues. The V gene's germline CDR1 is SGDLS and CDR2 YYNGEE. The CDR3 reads CASSGAGTGGNEQFF. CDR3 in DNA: TGTGCCAGCAGCGGAGCCGGGACAGGGGGCAATGAGCAGTTCTTC.

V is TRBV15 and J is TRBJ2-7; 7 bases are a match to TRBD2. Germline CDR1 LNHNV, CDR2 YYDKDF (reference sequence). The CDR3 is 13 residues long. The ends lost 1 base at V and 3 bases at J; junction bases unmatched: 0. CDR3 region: CATSRGTSYEQYF. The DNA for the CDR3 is TGTGCCACCAGCAGAGGGACTAGCTACGAGCAGTACTTC. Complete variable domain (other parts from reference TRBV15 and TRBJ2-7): DAMVIQNPRYQVTQFGKPVTLSCSQTLNHNVMYWYQQKSSQAPKLLFHYYDKDFNNEADTPDNFQSRRPNTSFCFLDIRSPGLGDTAMYLCATSRGTSYEQYFGPGTRLTVT.

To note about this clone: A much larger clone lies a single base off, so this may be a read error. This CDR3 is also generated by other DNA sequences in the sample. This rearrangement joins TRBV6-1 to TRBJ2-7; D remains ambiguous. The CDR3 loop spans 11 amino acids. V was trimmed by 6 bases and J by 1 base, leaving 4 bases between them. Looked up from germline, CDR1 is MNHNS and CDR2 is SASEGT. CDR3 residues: CASSRSYEQYF. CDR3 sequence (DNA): TGTGCCAGCAGCAGATCCTACGAGCAGTACTTC.

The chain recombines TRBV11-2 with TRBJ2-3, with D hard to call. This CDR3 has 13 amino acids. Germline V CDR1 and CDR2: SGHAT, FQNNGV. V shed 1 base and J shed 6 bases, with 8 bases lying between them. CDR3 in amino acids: CASSLGDADTQYF. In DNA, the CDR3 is TGTGCCAGCAGCTTAGGAGATGCTGATACGCAGTATTTT.

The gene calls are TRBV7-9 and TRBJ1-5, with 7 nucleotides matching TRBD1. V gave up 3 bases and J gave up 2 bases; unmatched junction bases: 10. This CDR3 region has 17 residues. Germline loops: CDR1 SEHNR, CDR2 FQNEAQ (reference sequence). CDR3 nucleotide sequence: TGTGCCAGCAGCTTTTACACAGGGGAGGTTGGCAATCAGCCCCAGCATTTT. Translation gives CASSFYTGEVGNQPQHF.

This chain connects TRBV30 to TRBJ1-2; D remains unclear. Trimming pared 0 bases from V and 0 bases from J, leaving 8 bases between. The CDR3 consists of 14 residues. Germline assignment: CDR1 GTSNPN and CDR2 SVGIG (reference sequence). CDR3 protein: CAWSVGSPNYGYTF. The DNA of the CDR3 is TGTGCCTGGAGTGTGGGCAGTCCTAACTATGGCTACACCTTC.

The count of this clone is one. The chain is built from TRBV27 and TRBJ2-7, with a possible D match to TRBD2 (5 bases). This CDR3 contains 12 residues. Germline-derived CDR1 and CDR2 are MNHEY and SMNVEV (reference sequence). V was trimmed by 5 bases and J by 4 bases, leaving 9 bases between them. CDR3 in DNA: TGTGCCAGCAGTCAACCGGGGTACGAGCAGTACTTC. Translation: CASSQPGYEQYF.

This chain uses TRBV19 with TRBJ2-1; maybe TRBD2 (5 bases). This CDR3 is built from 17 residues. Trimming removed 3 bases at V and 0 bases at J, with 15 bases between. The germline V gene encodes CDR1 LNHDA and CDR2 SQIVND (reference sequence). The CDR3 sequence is CASSMIKPDYSYNEQFF. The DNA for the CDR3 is TGTGCCAGTAGTATGATTAAACCAGACTACTCCTACAATGAGCAGTTCTTC.